The rows below give T cell receptor beta chains drawn from one sample of a study of CD8+CD57+ T cells in acquired aplastic anemia. TCRdb re-derived calls from the reads in MiXCR, one entry per CDR3 protein. The sample lists about 190,000 distinct CDR3 sequences, under 70% occurring once. Sequenced input: sorted CD4+, CD8+, or CD8+CD57+ T cells (not recorded which) from PBMCs. These TCRs come from a human donor with severe aplastic anemia or a healthy control (not recorded which). The CDR3 runs from the conserved cysteine through the conserved F or W. Each record gives: clone size, V gene, D gene, J gene, CDR3 DNA, CDR3 protein. A D gene is named only where the DNA matches it firmly. Clone size is not always given. Where it is, it says once, few, many or a class for expanded clones.

>once|TRBV7-8|TRBD1|TRBJ2-7
TGTGCCAGCAGCTTAAAGACAGGGACCGCCTACGAGCAGTACTTC
CASSLKTGTAYEQYF
>.|TRBV20-1|.|TRBJ2-3
TGCAGTGCTGCAGCCTGGGGCTTCACAGATACGCAGTATTTT
CSAAAWGFTDTQYF
>many|TRBV7-3|TRBD1|TRBJ1-2
TGTGCCAGCAGCCCCAGCGCCAGGGGGCACGCTAACTATGGCTACACCTTC
CASSPSARGHANYGYTF
>.|TRBV12-3/TRBV12-4|.|TRBJ2-7
TGTGCCAGCAGTTTAACAGTTAAAGTGGGCGAGCAGTACTTC
CASSLTVKVGEQYF
>.|TRBV6-5|.|TRBJ2-7
TGTGCCAGCAGTTACGTGCAGGGTAGTACGTACGAGCAGTACTTC
CASSYVQGSTYEQYF
>.|TRBV7-9|.|TRBJ2-1
TGTGCCAGCAGCCCGCCGGGACGCTTC
CASSPPGRF
>.|TRBV20-1|.|TRBJ1-4
TGCAGTGCTGACTCCGGGGTAGGTGGCGAAAAACTGTTTTTT
CSADSGVGGEKLFF
>.|TRBV29-1|TRBD1|TRBJ2-2
TGCAGCGTTGGGGACAGGTCGCCCTCCGGGGAGCTGTTTTTT
CSVGDRSPSGELFF
>many|TRBV7-2|.|TRBJ2-7
TGTGCCAGCAGCTTCTTCCCTCCCTACGAGCAGTACTTC
CASSFFPPYEQYF
>many|TRBV29-1|.|TRBJ1-1
TGCAGCGTTGATCAGGGCTTGGGGCCTGAAGCTTTCTTT
CSVDQGLGPEAFF
>many|TRBV19|.|TRBJ1-2
TGTGCCAGTAGTATAGCCGAAACCAACTATGGCTACACCTTC
CASSIAETNYGYTF